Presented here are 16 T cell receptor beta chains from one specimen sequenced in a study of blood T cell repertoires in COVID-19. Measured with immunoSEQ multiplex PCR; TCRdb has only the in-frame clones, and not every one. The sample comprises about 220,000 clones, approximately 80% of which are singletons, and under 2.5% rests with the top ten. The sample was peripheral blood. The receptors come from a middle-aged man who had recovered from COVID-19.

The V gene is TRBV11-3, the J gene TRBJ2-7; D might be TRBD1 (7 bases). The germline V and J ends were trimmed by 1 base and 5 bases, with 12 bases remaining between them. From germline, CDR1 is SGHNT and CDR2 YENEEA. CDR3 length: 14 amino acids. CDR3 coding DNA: TGTGCCAGCAGCTTAGTAAGCAGGGGGGACGAGCAGTACTTC. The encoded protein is CASSLVSRGDEQYF.

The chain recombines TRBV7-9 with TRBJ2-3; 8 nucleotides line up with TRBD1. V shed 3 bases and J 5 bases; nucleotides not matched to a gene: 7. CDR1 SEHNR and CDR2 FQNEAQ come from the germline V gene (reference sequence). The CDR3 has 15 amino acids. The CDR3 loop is CASSLVGTGVDTQYF. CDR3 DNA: TGTGCCAGCAGCTTGGTAGGGACAGGAGTAGATACGCAGTATTTT. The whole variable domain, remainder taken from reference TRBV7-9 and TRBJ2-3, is DTGVSQNPRHKITKRGQNVTFRCDPISEHNRLYWYRQTLGQGPEFLTYFQNEAQLEKSRLLSDRFSAERPKGSFSTLEIQRTEQGDSAMYLCASSLVGTGVDTQYFGPGTRLTVL.

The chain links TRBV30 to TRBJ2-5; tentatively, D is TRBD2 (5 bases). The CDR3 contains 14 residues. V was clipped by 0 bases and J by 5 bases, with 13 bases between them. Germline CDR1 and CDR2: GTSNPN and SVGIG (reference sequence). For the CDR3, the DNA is TGTGCCTGGAGTGTAGGCGGGCGGAGGGAGACCCAGTACTTC. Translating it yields CAWSVGGRRETQYF.

The CDR3 nucleotides are TGCGCCAGCAGCTTGGACCGTCCCGGAGAGACCCAGTACTTC. It specifies CASSLDRPGETQYF. The V gene is TRBV5-1, the J gene TRBJ2-5; D is unresolved. Looked up from germline, CDR1 is SGHRS and CDR2 is YFSETQ. The CDR3 is made up of 14 amino acids. V lost 0 bases, J lost 4 bases, and 10 bases lay in between.

The CDR3 DNA reads TGTGCCAGCAGTGAATATGGGAGGGATGGCTACACCTTC. It codes for CASSEYGRDGYTF. This chain joins TRBV25-1 and TRBJ1-2; no clear D. The V gene's germline CDR1 is MGHDK and CDR2 SYGVNS. The CDR3 length is 13 residues. The V gene lost 0 bases and the J gene lost 6 bases, with 8 bases spanning the gap.

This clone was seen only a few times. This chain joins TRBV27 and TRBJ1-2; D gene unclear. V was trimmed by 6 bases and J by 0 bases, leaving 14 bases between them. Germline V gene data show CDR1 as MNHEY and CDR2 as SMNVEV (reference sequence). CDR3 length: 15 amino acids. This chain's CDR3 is CASSSAGEANYGYTF. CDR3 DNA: TGTGCCAGCAGCTCAGCCGGGGAGGCTAACTATGGCTACACCTTC.

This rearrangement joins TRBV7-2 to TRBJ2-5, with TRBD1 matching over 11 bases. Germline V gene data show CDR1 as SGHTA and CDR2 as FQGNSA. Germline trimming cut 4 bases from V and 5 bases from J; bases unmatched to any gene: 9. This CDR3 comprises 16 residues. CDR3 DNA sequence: TGTGCCAGCAGCTCTGCGGGACAGGGGGTACGGGAGACCCAGTACTTC. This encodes CASSSAGQGVRETQYF. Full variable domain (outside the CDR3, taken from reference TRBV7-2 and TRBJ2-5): GAGVSQSPSNKVTEKGKDVELRCDPISGHTALYWYRQSLGQGLEFLIYFQGNSAPDKSGLPSDRFSAERTGGSVSTLTIQRTQQEDSAVYLCASSSAGQGVRETQYFGPGTRLLVL.

CDR3 loop: CASNGGAWGFDNEQFF. CDR3 nucleotide sequence: TGTGCCAGCAACGGGGGTGCCTGGGGATTCGACAATGAGCAGTTCTTC. The chain uses TRBV11-3 and TRBJ2-1; D is possibly TRBD2 (6 bases). Trimming cost V 7 bases and J 5 bases, with 21 bases left between them. Looked up from germline, CDR1 is SGHNT and CDR2 is YENEEA. The CDR3 spans 16 residues.

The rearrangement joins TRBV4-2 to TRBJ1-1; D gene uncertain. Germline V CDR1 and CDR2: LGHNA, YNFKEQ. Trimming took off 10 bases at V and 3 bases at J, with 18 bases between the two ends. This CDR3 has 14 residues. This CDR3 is CATSGLSTDTEAFF. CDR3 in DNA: TGTGCCACGTCGGGGTTGAGTACCGACACTGAAGCTTTCTTT.

The CDR3, as DNA: TGTGCCTGGAGTGATAGCAGTGAGCAGTTCTTC. Protein sequence: CAWSDSSEQFF. The rearrangement uses TRBV30 and TRBJ2-1; D remains ambiguous. The V end lost 1 base, the J end lost 9 bases, and 7 bases lay between the germline ends. Germline V gives CDR1 GTSNPN, CDR2 SVGIG (reference sequence). The CDR3 sequence is 11 residues long.

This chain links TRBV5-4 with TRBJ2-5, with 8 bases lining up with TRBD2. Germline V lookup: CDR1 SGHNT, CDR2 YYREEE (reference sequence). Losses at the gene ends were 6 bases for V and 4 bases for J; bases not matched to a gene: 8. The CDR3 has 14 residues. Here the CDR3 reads CASKSGGPRETQYF. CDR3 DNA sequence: TGTGCCAGCAAGTCGGGAGGGCCACGAGAGACCCAGTACTTC.

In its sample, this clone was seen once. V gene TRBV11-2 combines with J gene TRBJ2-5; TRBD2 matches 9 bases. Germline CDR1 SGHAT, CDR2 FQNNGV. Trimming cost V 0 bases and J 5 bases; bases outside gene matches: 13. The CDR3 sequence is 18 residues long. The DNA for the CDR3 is TGTGCCAGCAGCTTAGATCTCTCTAGCGGGGTGCCGGGGGAGACCCAGTACTTC. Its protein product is CASSLDLSSGVPGETQYF.

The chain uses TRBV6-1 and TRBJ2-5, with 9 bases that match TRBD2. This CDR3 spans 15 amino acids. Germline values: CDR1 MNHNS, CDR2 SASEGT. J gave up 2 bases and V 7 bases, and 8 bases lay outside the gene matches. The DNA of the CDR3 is TGTGCCAGCAAGCCAGCGGGGGGATTTCAAGAGACCCAGTACTTC. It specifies CASKPAGGFQETQYF.

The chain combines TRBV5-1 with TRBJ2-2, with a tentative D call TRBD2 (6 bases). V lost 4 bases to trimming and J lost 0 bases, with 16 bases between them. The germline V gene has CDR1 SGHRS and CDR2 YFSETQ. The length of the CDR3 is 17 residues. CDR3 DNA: TGCGCCAGCAGCCTCGCTTCTAGCGCATCGAACACCGGGGAGCTGTTTTTT. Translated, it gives CASSLASSASNTGELFF.

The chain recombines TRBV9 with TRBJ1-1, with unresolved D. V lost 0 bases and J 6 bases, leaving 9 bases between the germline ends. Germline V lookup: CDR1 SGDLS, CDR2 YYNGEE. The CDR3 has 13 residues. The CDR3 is CASSVVLESEAFF. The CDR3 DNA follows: TGTGCCAGCAGCGTAGTGCTAGAGTCTGAAGCTTTCTTT. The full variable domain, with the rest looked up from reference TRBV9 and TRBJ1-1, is DSGVTQTPKHLITATGQRVTLRCSPRSGDLSVYWYQQSLDQGLQFLIQYYNGEERAKGNILERFSAQQFPDLHSELNLSSLELGDSALYFCASSVVLESEAFFGQGTRLTVV.

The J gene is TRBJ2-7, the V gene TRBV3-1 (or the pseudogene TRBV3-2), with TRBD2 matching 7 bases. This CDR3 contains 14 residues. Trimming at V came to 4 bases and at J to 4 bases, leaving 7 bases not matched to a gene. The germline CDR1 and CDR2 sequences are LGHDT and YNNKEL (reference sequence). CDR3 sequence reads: CASSPRGGKYEQYF. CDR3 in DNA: TGTGCCAGCAGCCCCCGCGGGGGTAAGTACGAGCAGTACTTC.